Below, 30 T cell receptor beta chains from the same sample are listed, as sequenced in a study of blood T cell repertoires in COVID-19. This table comes from immunoSEQ multiplex PCR, and its TCRdb copy is limited to in-frame clones, with some not included. This table holds under 200,000 clones, about 86% found once. Sequencing input: PBMCs or T cells enriched from blood (not recorded which). All receptors come from a woman between 35 and 50 years old in a cohort exposed to, infected with or recovered from COVID-19 (not recorded which).

The CDR3 DNA reads TGTGCCACCAGTGAGGGGCGGGGCCTCAATGAGCAGTTCTTC. Protein sequence: CATSEGRGLNEQFF. The gene calls are TRBV24-1 and TRBJ2-1; tentatively, D is TRBD2 (6 bases). CDR1 KGHDR and CDR2 SFDVKD come from the germline V gene. The CDR3 contains 14 residues. With 4 bases removed from V and 6 bases from J, the gap between germline ends came to 12 bases.

V is TRBV5-4 and J is TRBJ2-2, with D perhaps TRBD2 (8 bases). Trimming stripped 4 bases from V and 5 bases from J, with 18 bases between. The CDR3 runs 16 residues. Germline CDR1 SGHNT, CDR2 YYREEE (reference sequence). CDR3: CASSREGALGTGELFF. CDR3 bases: TGTGCCAGCAGCCGGGAGGGGGCGTTGGGGACCGGGGAGCTGTTTTTT.

This clone was seen a single time. The rearrangement joins TRBV4-3 to TRBJ1-4; 11 bases are shared with TRBD1. Germline trimming cut 1 base from V and 6 bases from J; bases unmatched to any gene: 7. Germline CDR1 and CDR2: LGHNA and YSLEER. The CDR3 totals 17 residues. CDR3: CASSQGVPGQGDEKLFF. CDR3 in DNA: TGCGCCAGCAGCCAAGGAGTTCCGGGACAGGGGGATGAAAAACTGTTTTTT.

The chain carries TRBV5-1 and TRBJ1-5, with 7 positions matching TRBD1. The V gene end was trimmed by 3 bases and the J gene end by 0 bases; junction bases not matched to a gene: 6. This CDR3 has 16 residues. The germline V gene has CDR1 SGHRS and CDR2 YFSETQ. The CDR3 DNA is TGCGCCAGCAGCTGGGGGACAGATTATAGCAATCAGCCCCAGCATTTT. It codes for CASSWGTDYSNQPQHF.

J is TRBJ2-7 and V is TRBV19; possibly TRBD1 for D (5 bases). This CDR3 has 16 residues. V was pared by 3 bases and J by 1 base, with 16 bases between. Germline CDR1 reads LNHDA; CDR2 reads SQIVND (reference sequence). In DNA form, the CDR3 reads TGTGCCAGTAGTATGAGCGACAGCGAAATATCCTACGAGCAGTACTTC. It specifies CASSMSDSEISYEQYF.

This clone appeared once. V gene TRBV10-2 combines with J gene TRBJ2-7; D not resolved. The length of the CDR3 is 11 residues. CDR1 is WSHSY, CDR2 SAAADI, per germline. Trimming took off 3 bases at V and 3 bases at J, with 3 bases between the two ends. The CDR3 DNA follows: TGCGCCAGCAGTGACCGCTACGAGCAGTACTTC. Translation: CASSDRYEQYF.

The chain is built from TRBV4-2 and TRBJ2-7; 9 bases map to TRBD1. Trimming removed 3 bases from V and 6 bases from J; junction bases left unmatched: 9. From germline, CDR1 is LGHNA and CDR2 YNFKEQ. There are 15 residues in the CDR3. Here the CDR3 DNA reads TGTGCCAGCAGCCAGACACCGGGACAGGGTTCCGAGCAGTACTTC. Translating gives CASSQTPGQGSEQYF.

This clone occurred a few times. The chain employs TRBV27 and TRBJ1-6, with D tentatively TRBD1 (6 bases). The germline gives CDR1 MNHEY, CDR2 SMNVEV (reference sequence). Trimming cost V 2 bases and J 10 bases, with 12 bases left between them. The CDR3 has 14 amino acids. The CDR3 DNA is TGTGCCAGCAGTTTAACAGGGCCGGCCTCACCCCTCCACTTT. Amino acid sequence: CASSLTGPASPLHF.

A few counts support this clone. The chain is built from TRBV11-3 and TRBJ1-2, with D perhaps matching TRBD1 (6 bases). Per the germline V gene, CDR1 is SGHNT and CDR2 is YENEEA. Trimming pared 2 bases from V and 4 bases from J, leaving 8 bases between. This CDR3 has 13 residues. CDR3 loop: CASSLTGTYGYTF. The DNA for the CDR3 is TGTGCCAGCAGCTTAACAGGGACCTATGGCTACACCTTC.

The rearrangement links TRBV6-6 to TRBJ1-5; D is possibly TRBD1 (6 bases). CDR3 length: 16 residues. From germline, CDR1 is MNHNY and CDR2 SVGAGI (reference sequence). The V and J ends lost 6 bases and 1 base respectively, with 16 bases between them. The CDR3 DNA reads as TGTGCCAGCAGCCCTAACAGGGAAGGGAGCAATCAGCCCCAGCATTTT. Residues: CASSPNREGSNQPQHF.

This chain uses TRBV7-2 with TRBJ1-2; D might be TRBD1 (6 bases). V lost 3 bases, J lost 5 bases, and 7 bases lay in between. The CDR3 has 12 residues. Germline lookup yields CDR1 SGHTA and CDR2 FQGNSA. The CDR3 sequence: CASSFGQYGYTF. The CDR3 nucleotides read TGTGCCAGCAGCTTTGGACAGTATGGCTACACCTTC.

The rearrangement links TRBV18 to TRBJ2-3, with D maybe TRBD2 (6 bases). CDR3 length: 13 residues. V lost 6 bases to trimming and J lost 2 bases, with 9 bases between them. Looked up from germline, CDR1 is KGHSH and CDR2 is LQKENI. In nucleotides, the CDR3 is TGTGCCAGCTCGGACTATCTCACAGATACGCAGTATTTT. Encoded protein: CASSDYLTDTQYF.

The CDR3 is CASSLLSGGAGETQYF. CDR3 DNA sequence: TGCGCCAGCAGCTTGCTCAGCGGGGGGGCCGGAGAGACCCAGTACTTC. The rearrangement links TRBV5-1 to TRBJ2-5; TRBD2 matches at 10 bases. V lost 1 base to trimming and J lost 4 bases; unmatched junction nucleotides: 7. CDR1 and CDR2 (germline): SGHRS, YFSETQ. This CDR3 has 16 residues.

This chain uses TRBV2 with TRBJ1-1; 9 bases map to TRBD1. Germline lookup yields CDR1 SNHLY and CDR2 FYNNEI. CDR3 size: 16 residues. V shed 5 bases and J 3 bases; nucleotides not matched to a gene: 10. The CDR3 DNA is TGTGCCAGCAGTTCAACAGTGGACAGGGGTTACACTGAAGCTTTCTTT. Protein product: CASSSTVDRGYTEAFF.

The chain recombines TRBV11-2 with TRBJ1-1; no reliable D call. Germline CDR1 and CDR2: SGHAT and FQNNGV. The CDR3 length is 15 residues. V lost 5 bases and J 0 bases, leaving 13 bases between the germline ends. The CDR3 DNA reads as TGTGCCAGCAGCCCCCTGGCGGGTTTGAACACTGAAGCTTTCTTT. It specifies CASSPLAGLNTEAFF.

V usage is TRBV24-1 and J usage is TRBJ2-1, with 11 bases matching TRBD2. Germline loops: CDR1 KGHDR, CDR2 SFDVKD. V was clipped by 4 bases and J by 2 bases; unmatched bases: 3. The CDR3 has 16 amino acids. The CDR3 spells CATSDVSGRAYNEQFF. CDR3 coding DNA: TGTGCCACCAGTGACGTTAGCGGGAGGGCCTACAATGAGCAGTTCTTC.

The chain carries TRBV29-1 and TRBJ1-1, with a tentative D call TRBD1 (6 bases). V lost 7 bases and J 11 bases, leaving 26 bases between the germline ends. Germline values: CDR1 SQVTM, CDR2 ANQGSEA. The CDR3 spans 14 residues. CDR3 in DNA: TGCAGCGATATAGGGGGGGGACCTTGGGCTCCGGCTTTCTTT. Amino acids: CSDIGGGPWAPAFF.

The gene calls are TRBV3-1 (or the pseudogene TRBV3-2) and TRBJ1-1, with TRBD1 matching over 7 bases. CDR1 LGHDT and CDR2 YNNKEL come from the germline V gene (reference sequence). The junction had 6 bases not matched to a gene; V was cut back by 4 bases and J by 1 base. The CDR3 contains 15 residues. The CDR3 loop reads CASSPRGGENTEAFF. In DNA form, the CDR3 reads TGTGCCAGCAGCCCCCGAGGGGGCGAGAACACTGAAGCTTTCTTT.

This sequence joins TRBV6-1 and TRBJ1-5, with TRBD1 as a possible D gene (6 bases). The CDR3 is made up of 16 amino acids. CDR1 is MNHNS and CDR2 is SASEGT in the germline V gene. V was trimmed by 4 bases and J by 4 bases, leaving 17 bases between them. CDR3 DNA: TGTGCCAGCAGTGTCAATTGGGGGACACCTAATCAGCCCCAGCATTTT. This translates into CASSVNWGTPNQPQHF.

This chain joins TRBV5-1 and TRBJ1-2; TRBD1 aligns across 8 bases. The germline CDR1 and CDR2 sequences are SGHRS and YFSETQ. Germline trimming cut 0 bases from V and 2 bases from J; bases unmatched to any gene: 6. This CDR3 is built from 16 residues. As DNA, the CDR3 is TGCGCCAGCAGCTTGGATGGGACAGGCTGGAACTATGGCTACACCTTC. It is translated as CASSLDGTGWNYGYTF.

The chain is built from TRBV7-9 and TRBJ2-7, with 10 bases aligning to TRBD2. The germline gives CDR1 SEHNR, CDR2 FQNEAQ (reference sequence). J lost 2 bases, V lost 5 bases, and 6 bases had no gene match. This CDR3 spans 15 amino acids. CDR3 amino acids: CASSESGRVTYEQYF. In DNA form, the CDR3 reads TGTGCCAGCAGCGAAAGCGGGAGGGTAACCTACGAGCAGTACTTC.

The J gene is TRBJ1-1, the V gene TRBV6-5, with D unresolved. Trimming took 6 bases from V and 2 from J, leaving 13 bases between them. The CDR3 contains 14 residues. CDR1 is MNHEY, CDR2 SVGAGI, per germline. The CDR3 protein is CASSRSGSNTEAFF. For the CDR3, the DNA is TGTGCCAGCAGCCGTTCGGGTAGCAACACTGAAGCTTTCTTT.

The V gene is TRBV4-1, the J gene TRBJ1-1, with a possible D match to TRBD1 (5 bases). Germline values: CDR1 MGHRA, CDR2 YSYEKL. Trimming pared 0 bases from V and 0 bases from J, leaving 14 bases between. The CDR3 has 17 amino acids. The DNA for the CDR3 is TGCGCCAGCAGCCAAGAATACGCGACAGCTATGAACACTGAAGCTTTCTTT. Amino acids: CASSQEYATAMNTEAFF.

The chain joins TRBV7-9 to TRBJ2-1; D possibly corresponds to TRBD1 (6 bases). The germline V gene encodes CDR1 SEHNR and CDR2 FQNEAQ (reference sequence). V shed 2 bases and J shed 9 bases, with 14 bases lying between them. The CDR3 consists of 14 residues. Written as DNA, the CDR3 is TGTGCCAGCAGCTTACCATACAGGGAAGGTGAGCAGTTCTTC. Its translation: CASSLPYREGEQFF.

This clone has a count of ten or more. It is unclear where the CDR3 begins or ends on the DNA, so no DNA is shown, and the CDR3 is as TCRdb lists it. Other DNA sequences in this specimen translate into the identical CDR3. The chain links TRBV4-1 to TRBJ1-1; TRBD1, the table's D call, was not compared with the DNA. Per germline, CDR1 MGHRA and CDR2 YSYEKL. A total of 12 residues make up the CDR3, ends included. The CDR3 is CASGQGNTEAFF.

V is TRBV6-1 and J is TRBJ1-1; TRBD1 agrees at 8 bases. Per the germline V gene, CDR1 is MNHNS and CDR2 is SASEGT. The CDR3 is 14 amino acids. J was trimmed by 5 bases and V by 2 bases; bases with no gene match: 4. As DNA, the CDR3 is TGTGCCAGCAGTGAACCTTACAGGGGGACTGAAGCTTTCTTT. Its translation: CASSEPYRGTEAFF.

The chain uses TRBV5-5 and TRBJ1-2; D is ambiguous. The germline V gene has CDR1 SGHKS and CDR2 YYEKEE (reference sequence). This CDR3 is 15 amino acids long. Trimming removed 2 bases from V and 4 bases from J, with 15 bases in between. CDR3 sequence reads: CASSLYSAASYGYTF. The CDR3, as DNA: TGTGCCAGCAGCTTATACTCCGCCGCTTCCTATGGCTACACCTTC.

This rearrangement joins TRBV25-1 to TRBJ1-2; D is unclear. Trimming cost V 2 bases and J 7 bases, with 17 bases left between them. Germline values: CDR1 MGHDK, CDR2 SYGVNS. This CDR3 spans 15 amino acids. DNA of the CDR3: TGTGCCAGCAGTGAAATGGCCGGGGTATGGTCTGGCTACACCTTC. It is translated as CASSEMAGVWSGYTF.

In this sample, this clone turned up once. This chain links TRBV19 with TRBJ2-3; D call uncertain. CDR3 length equals 15 residues. Germline lookup yields CDR1 LNHDA and CDR2 SQIVND (reference sequence). V shed 3 bases and J shed 2 bases, with 12 bases lying between them. CDR3: CASSMWQVDTDTQYF. The CDR3 DNA is TGTGCCAGTAGTATGTGGCAGGTGGACACAGATACGCAGTATTTT.

The V gene is TRBV5-1, the J gene TRBJ1-4, with a tentative D call TRBD1 (5 bases). The CDR3 sequence is 15 residues long. Germline V lookup: CDR1 SGHRS, CDR2 YFSETQ. V shed 4 bases and J shed 0 bases, with 10 bases lying between them. The CDR3 nucleotides read TGCGCCAGCAGCCGAAGACAGACAACTAATGAAAAACTGTTTTTT. It encodes CASSRRQTTNEKLFF.